Listed here are 32 T cell receptor beta chains from one sample, sequenced in a study of T cell responses to AZD1222 COVID-19 vaccine. Clones were read by immunoSEQ multiplex PCR, and TCRdb kept only the in-frame ones, dropping some. The sample contains some 90,000 clones, just over 85% of which appear only once. Sequences were derived from peripheral blood, sampled on day 0 of AZD1222 vaccination. The origin of the receptors is an adult in good health.

The chain uses TRBV27 and TRBJ2-5; either TRBD1 or TRBD2 may fit D (5 bases each). The length of the CDR3 is 13 residues. Trimming shortened V by 3 bases and J by 4 bases, and 9 bases separated the two germline ends. CDR1 is MNHEY and CDR2 is SMNVEV in the germline V gene (reference sequence). CDR3 sequence: CASSFSRGETQYF. CDR3 sequence (DNA): TGTGCCAGCAGTTTCTCGAGGGGAGAGACCCAGTACTTC.

The chain couples TRBV29-1 to TRBJ1-4, with D unresolved. CDR1 and CDR2 from the germline V gene are SQVTM and ANQGSEA. Trimming removed 6 bases at V and 7 bases at J, with 15 bases between. The CDR3 extends over 13 amino acids. The CDR3 loop reads CSVQRTDAEKLFF. The DNA for the CDR3 is TGCAGCGTCCAACGGACCGATGCTGAAAAACTGTTTTTT.

J is TRBJ1-2 and V is TRBV28; a weak D match, TRBD1 (6 bases). V lost 5 bases and J lost 3, with 10 bases in between. The CDR3 contains 13 residues. Germline V gene data show CDR1 as MDHEN and CDR2 as SYDVKM. This CDR3 is CASSIQGDYGYTF. The CDR3 DNA reads as TGTGCCAGCAGTATACAGGGAGACTATGGCTACACCTTC.

This clone was found a few times. The chain links TRBV12-3 or TRBV12-4 to TRBJ2-3, with D perhaps TRBD1 (6 bases). This CDR3 is built from 12 residues. Deletions cut 4 bases from V and 7 bases from J, with 9 bases between. The CDR3 DNA reads as TGTGCCAGCAGTTCTGGACAGTATACGCAGTATTTT. Translating it yields CASSSGQYTQYF.

In nucleotides, the CDR3 is TGTGCCAGCAGCTTGGAACTTCAGGGGGATCAGCCCCAGCATTTT. Its translation: CASSLELQGDQPQHF. The J gene is TRBJ1-5, the V gene TRBV7-8; 7 bases fit TRBD1. V shed 3 bases, J shed 5 bases, and the junction held 7 bases outside the gene matches. The germline V gene encodes CDR1 SGHVS and CDR2 FQNEAQ. CDR3 size: 15 residues.

The V call is TRBV9, the J call TRBJ2-5; 7 bases are shared with TRBD2. V gave up 4 bases and J gave up 3 bases; unmatched junction bases: 9. Germline V gene sequence: CDR1 SGDLS, CDR2 YYNGEE. The CDR3 covers 15 residues. CDR3 nucleotide sequence: TGTGCCAGCAGCCCTCGAGGAACTAGCGAAGAGACCCAGTACTTC. It codes for CASSPRGTSEETQYF. Full variable domain (outside the CDR3, taken from reference TRBV9 and TRBJ2-5): DSGVTQTPKHLITATGQRVTLRCSPRSGDLSVYWYQQSLDQGLQFLIQYYNGEERAKGNILERFSAQQFPDLHSELNLSSLELGDSALYFCASSPRGTSEETQYFGPGTRLLVL.

The V call is TRBV6-1, the J call TRBJ2-3; 7 bases match TRBD1. The CDR3 spans 14 residues. J was trimmed by 8 bases and V by 3 bases; bases with no gene match: 8. CDR1 is MNHNS, CDR2 SASEGT, per germline. CDR3 coding DNA: TGTGCCAGCAGTGACGGACAGGCTCCGGCTACGCAGTATTTT. Translating gives CASSDGQAPATQYF.

The CDR3, as DNA: TGTGCCAGCAGCGCCCGGAGTGGAATTGAGCAGTTCTTC. Protein sequence: CASSARSGIEQFF. The genes are TRBV11-3 and TRBJ2-1; D not certain. Trimming pared 5 bases from V and 9 bases from J, leaving 14 bases between. The CDR3 covers 13 residues. The germline gives CDR1 SGHNT, CDR2 YENEEA. The complete variable domain, with remaining parts taken from reference TRBV11-3 and TRBJ2-1, reads EAGVVQSPRYKIIEKKQPVAFWCNPISGHNTLYWYLQNLGQGPELLIRYENEEAVDDSQLPKDRFSAERLKGVDSTLKIQPAELGDSAVYLCASSARSGIEQFFGPGTRLTVL.

The chain uses TRBV7-2 and TRBJ2-3, with D uncertain. This CDR3 contains 14 residues. Per the germline V gene, CDR1 is SGHTA and CDR2 is FQGNSA. With 5 bases removed from V and 4 bases from J, the gap between germline ends came to 13 bases. CDR3 protein: CASSPVLPPDTQYF. CDR3 DNA sequence: TGTGCCAGCAGCCCCGTCCTCCCACCAGATACGCAGTATTTT.

The gene calls are TRBV7-3 and TRBJ2-1; TRBD2 agrees at 11 bases. Unmatched junction bases numbered 2, after V lost 1 base and J lost 6 bases. Germline V gene sequence: CDR1 SGHTA, CDR2 FQGTGA. CDR3 length: 15 residues. This CDR3 is CASSLKLAGANEQFF. DNA for the CDR3: TGTGCCAGCAGCTTAAAACTAGCGGGAGCCAATGAGCAGTTCTTC.

V is TRBV24-1 and J is TRBJ2-3, with D tentatively TRBD1 (6 bases). Germline loops: CDR1 KGHDR, CDR2 SFDVKD. V was shortened by 4 bases and J by 0 bases, with 13 bases between the two germline ends. CDR3 length equals 16 residues. The DNA of the CDR3 is TGTGCCACCAGTGACCCGGGACAATCTAGCACAGATACGCAGTATTTT. Its protein product is CATSDPGQSSTDTQYF.

This CDR3 is CASSSSSTRASYNEQFF. The CDR3 DNA reads TGTGCCAGCAGCTCCTCTTCTACACGGGCTTCCTACAATGAGCAGTTCTTC. V usage is TRBV5-4 and J usage is TRBJ2-1; D unclear. The CDR3 spans 17 residues. Germline CDR1 reads SGHNT; CDR2 reads YYREEE (reference sequence). The V gene lost 3 bases and the J gene lost 1 base, with 17 bases spanning the gap.

This clone is a singleton in its sample. V and J are TRBV7-8 and TRBJ1-1; D gene uncertain. This CDR3 comprises 13 residues. V lost 1 base, J lost 3 bases, and 6 bases lay in between. CDR1 and CDR2 from the germline V gene are SGHVS and FQNEAQ. CDR3 DNA sequence: TGTGCCAGCAGCTTAGGTCCCGACACTGAAGCTTTCTTT. This gives the protein CASSLGPDTEAFF.

The chain has TRBV7-9 and TRBJ2-1; no firm D call. This CDR3 is built from 15 residues. CDR1 is SEHNR and CDR2 is FQNEAQ in the germline V gene (reference sequence). V lost 2 bases, J lost 2 bases, and 10 bases lay in between. CDR3 protein: CASSLREGTYNEQFF. The CDR3 DNA follows: TGTGCCAGCAGCTTAAGGGAAGGGACCTACAATGAGCAGTTCTTC. The whole variable domain, filled in from reference TRBV7-9 and TRBJ2-1, reads DTGVSQNPRHKITKRGQNVTFRCDPISEHNRLYWYRQTLGQGPEFLTYFQNEAQLEKSRLLSDRFSAERPKGSFSTLEIQRTEQGDSAMYLCASSLREGTYNEQFFGPGTRLTVL.

The V and J genes are TRBV28 and TRBJ2-1; 14 nucleotides align to TRBD2. CDR3 length: 15 residues. Germline assignment: CDR1 MDHEN and CDR2 SYDVKM. With 6 bases clipped from V and 7 bases from J, the junction kept 5 bases outside the gene matches. The CDR3 loop reads CASRSGTSGSNEQFF. The CDR3 nucleotides read TGTGCCAGCAGATCCGGGACTAGCGGGAGTAATGAGCAGTTCTTC.

The rearrangement links TRBV7-9 to TRBJ1-4; no definite D call. The CDR3 runs 12 residues. Germline V lookup: CDR1 SEHNR, CDR2 FQNEAQ (reference sequence). Trimming cost V 10 bases and J 5 bases, with 11 bases left between them. CDR3 sequence reads: CATRRENEKLFF. CDR3 DNA: TGTGCCACCCGGAGGGAGAATGAAAAACTGTTTTTT.

CDR3 loop: CASSPWGDTLAKNIQYF. The CDR3 DNA follows: TGTGCCAGCAGCCCGTGGGGGGACACCCTAGCCAAAAACATTCAGTACTTC. The chain uses TRBV7-9 and TRBJ2-4; D may be TRBD1 or TRBD2 (6 bases each). The CDR3 covers 17 residues. CDR1 is SEHNR, CDR2 FQNEAQ, per germline (reference sequence). Trimming stripped 5 bases from V and 0 bases from J, with 17 bases between. Variable domain in full (rest from reference TRBV7-9 and TRBJ2-4): DTGVSQNPRHKITKRGQNVTFRCDPISEHNRLYWYRQTLGQGPEFLTYFQNEAQLEKSRLLSDRFSAERPKGSFSTLEIQRTEQGDSAMYLCASSPWGDTLAKNIQYFGAGTRLSVL.

The sample holds one count of this clone. This rearrangement joins TRBV28 to TRBJ2-7, with 13 bases identical to TRBD2. After removal of 2 bases from V and 3 bases from J, the junction contained 1 base not matched to a gene. The CDR3 has 15 amino acids. The germline gives CDR1 MDHEN, CDR2 SYDVKM. In nucleotides, the CDR3 is TGTGCCAGCAGTTTAGGACTAGCGGGAGTCTACGAGCAGTACTTC. It translates to CASSLGLAGVYEQYF.

The chain carries TRBV2 and TRBJ2-5, with D possibly TRBD1 on 6 matching bases. Trimming stripped 3 bases from V and 2 bases from J, with 13 bases between. Germline CDR1 SNHLY, CDR2 FYNNEI. This CDR3 has 15 amino acids. CDR3 sequence reads: CASSDTGTMQETQYF. CDR3 in DNA: TGTGCCAGCAGTGACACAGGGACAATGCAAGAGACCCAGTACTTC.

This chain joins TRBV7-9 and TRBJ1-5; D not certain. Per the germline V gene, CDR1 is SEHNR and CDR2 is FQNEAQ (reference sequence). Trimming removed 1 base at V and 6 bases at J, with 10 bases between. This CDR3 has 14 residues. The CDR3 sequence is CASSLGGLGQPQHF. CDR3 sequence (DNA): TGTGCCAGCAGCTTAGGAGGGTTGGGTCAGCCCCAGCATTTT.

The rearrangement joins TRBV28 to TRBJ1-2, with unresolved D. Germline CDR1 MDHEN, CDR2 SYDVKM. This CDR3 has 13 residues. Trimming shortened V by 2 bases and J by 3 bases, and 7 bases separated the two germline ends. CDR3 sequence: CASSLGGDYGYTF. CDR3 in DNA: TGTGCCAGCAGTTTAGGAGGAGACTATGGCTACACCTTC.

The chain couples TRBV18 to TRBJ2-3; D is possibly TRBD1 or TRBD2 (5 bases each). CDR1 KGHSH and CDR2 LQKENI come from the germline V gene. There are 15 residues in the CDR3. With 1 base removed from V and 1 base from J, the gap between germline ends came to 9 bases. The CDR3 loop reads CASSPRDLGTDTQYF. CDR3 DNA sequence: TGTGCCAGCTCACCACGGGACCTGGGCACAGATACGCAGTATTTT. The full variable domain, rest sourced from reference TRBV18 and TRBJ2-3, is NAGVMQNPRHLVRRRGQEARLRCSPMKGHSHVYWYRQLPEEGLKFMVYLQKENIIDESGMPKERFSAEFPKEGPSILRIQQVVRGDSAAYFCASSPRDLGTDTQYFGPGTRLTVL.

The CDR3 sequence: CATSRDVGITKNIQYF. The CDR3 nucleotides read TGTGCCACCAGCAGAGATGTGGGAATTACCAAAAACATTCAGTACTTC. The rearrangement joins TRBV15 to TRBJ2-4; D gene unclear. Germline-derived CDR1 and CDR2 are LNHNV and YYDKDF (reference sequence). V was shortened by 0 bases and J by 2 bases, with 11 bases between the two germline ends. The CDR3 is 16 amino acids.

The DNA of the CDR3 is TGTGCCAGCAGCTTGGGTACCGCGGGATCAGATACGCAGTATTTT. It specifies CASSLGTAGSDTQYF. This chain joins TRBV5-6 and TRBJ2-3; a weak D match, TRBD2 (6 bases). Trimming shortened V by 0 bases and J by 4 bases, and 12 bases separated the two germline ends. Germline V gene lookup returns CDR1 SGHDT and CDR2 YYEEEE. The length of the CDR3 is 15 residues.

Only a few counts were recorded for this clone. This sequence joins TRBV7-2 and TRBJ1-5; 11 positions match TRBD1. CDR3 length equals 15 residues. From germline, CDR1 is SGHTA and CDR2 FQGNSA. After removal of 4 bases from V and 2 bases from J, the junction contained 1 base not matched to a gene. In nucleotides, the CDR3 is TGTGCCAGCAGCTGGACAGGGGGCGGCAATCAGCCCCAGCATTTT. This encodes CASSWTGGGNQPQHF.

The genes are TRBV12-3 or TRBV12-4 and TRBJ2-7; D assignment may be TRBD1 or TRBD2 (5 bases each). The V gene lost 6 bases and the J gene lost 0 bases, with 9 bases spanning the gap. This CDR3 has 13 amino acids. The CDR3 reads CASRYGTSYEQYF. In DNA, the CDR3 is TGTGCCAGCAGGTACGGGACCTCCTACGAGCAGTACTTC.

This clone was found a few times. V gene TRBV30 combines with J gene TRBJ1-5; D is uncertain. Per the germline V gene, CDR1 is GTSNPN and CDR2 is SVGIG (reference sequence). The CDR3 extends over 12 amino acids. Trimming pared 2 bases from V and 1 base from J, leaving 3 bases between. The CDR3: CAWSLSNQPQHF. The CDR3 bases are TGTGCCTGGAGTCTGAGCAATCAGCCCCAGCATTTT.

This clone is a singleton in its sample. CDR3 loop: CATSQGLLLKNEQFF. CDR3 DNA: TGTGCCACCAGCCAGGGGTTGTTACTTAAGAATGAGCAGTTCTTC. The V and J genes are TRBV24-1 and TRBJ2-1; perhaps TRBD1 as D (6 bases). This CDR3 comprises 15 residues. Trimming pared 7 bases from V and 7 bases from J, leaving 19 bases between. The germline gives CDR1 KGHDR, CDR2 SFDVKD.

This clone has a single count. The chain employs TRBV21-1 and TRBJ2-7; the listed D gene, TRBD1, was not tested against the DNA. TRBV21-1 is annotated as a pseudogene. This CDR3 contains 15 residues. The CDR3 loop reads CASSTVRTPMDEQYF. The CDR3 bases are TGTGCCAGCAGCACCGTGAGGACACCAATGGACGAGCAGTACTTC.

V is TRBV7-9 and J is TRBJ2-7; tentatively, D is TRBD2 (6 bases). V was shortened by 7 bases and J by 1 base, with 14 bases between the two germline ends. Germline loops: CDR1 SEHNR, CDR2 FQNEAQ (reference sequence). The CDR3 sequence is 14 residues long. Here the CDR3 DNA reads TGTGCCAGCACCCAGGGAGGTGATTCCTACGAGCAGTACTTC. Its protein is CASTQGGDSYEQYF.

The chain employs TRBV10-1 and TRBJ2-7, with D tentatively TRBD2 (5 bases). Germline CDR1 and CDR2: WNHNN and SYGVQD (reference sequence). The length of the CDR3 is 14 residues. V was cut by 0 bases and J by 0 bases, with 6 bases left in between. The CDR3: CASSESGSSYEQYF. In DNA form, the CDR3 reads TGCGCCAGCAGTGAGTCGGGGAGCTCCTACGAGCAGTACTTC.

Details on this clone: Other DNA sequences from this sample encode an identical CDR3 as well. This chain links TRBV12-5 with TRBJ2-1; D call uncertain. The CDR3 is made up of 12 amino acids. Trimming took off 3 bases at V and 8 bases at J, with 8 bases between the two ends. Germline CDR1 is LGHNT and CDR2 is FRNRAP. The CDR3: CASGLRLDEQFF. CDR3 coding DNA: TGTGCTAGTGGTTTAAGGCTGGATGAGCAGTTCTTC.